The rows below give T cell receptor beta chains drawn from one sample of a study of cytomegalovirus exposure and HLA in healthy donors. TCRdb's table, derived via immunoSEQ multiplex PCR, lists solely in-frame clones and lacks some. The data hold roughly 120,000 clones, with around 84% observed a single time. The material sequenced was PBMCs. Source of these receptors: a woman aged 30 to 39 in good health and CMV-seropositive. CDR3s include the opening cysteine and the closing phenylalanine or tryptophan. Each record gives: D gene, J gene, V gene, clone size, CDR3 protein, CDR3 DNA. The D gene is left open where the match is weak. Size tells how often a clone was seen (once, few, many) or the class of an expanded clone, and some rows leave it out.

NA TRBJ1-6 TRBV4-3 NA CASSFLAGDNSPLHF TGCGCCAGCAGCTTTTTGGCAGGGGATAATTCACCCCTCCACTTT
NA TRBJ2-3 TRBV4-2 once CASSQGLNSYLSQYF TGTGCCAGCAGCCAAGGACTGAATTCCTACCTGTCGCAGTATTTT
NA TRBJ2-1 TRBV19 NA CASSVGTPGWDEQFF TGTGCCAGTAGTGTCGGGACTCCGGGCTGGGATGAGCAGTTCTTC
NA TRBJ1-5 TRBV19 NA CASTEWRASNQPQHF TGTGCCAGTACTGAATGGAGGGCAAGCAATCAGCCCCAGCATTTT
NA TRBJ1-3 TRBV28 once CASSLVGKGNTIYF TGTGCCAGCAGTTTAGTGGGCAAGGGAAACACCATATATTTT
NA TRBJ1-1 TRBV5-1 NA CASRIGGMDRTEAFF TGCGCCAGCAGAATTGGGGGGATGGATCGGACTGAAGCTTTCTTT
NA TRBJ2-7 TRBV29-1 NA CSVVPPPRGVSYEQYF TGCAGCGTTGTCCCCCCTCCCAGGGGGGTCTCCTACGAGCAGTACTTC
TRBD2 TRBJ2-5 TRBV5-1 NA CASSLGGLAEQETQYF TGCGCCAGCAGCTTGGGAGGACTAGCGGAACAAGAGACCCAGTACTTC
NA TRBJ1-6 TRBV10-1 NA CASKSFPGLPYSPLHF TGCGCCAGCAAATCATTCCCGGGACTTCCCTATTCACCCCTCCACTTT
NA TRBJ1-3 TRBV28 few CASRGAGIYASSGNTIYF TGTGCCAGCAGGGGGGCCGGGATCTACGCGAGTTCTGGAAACACCATATATTTT
NA TRBJ1-4 TRBV7-2 few CASSPNRGGGGEKLFF TGTGCCAGCAGCCCTAACCGGGGGGGCGGAGGTGAAAAACTGTTTTTT
TRBD2 TRBJ2-5 TRBV7-2 NA CASSLSIAGGGETQYF TGTGCCAGCAGCTTATCAATAGCGGGGGGGGGAGAGACCCAGTACTTC
TRBD2 TRBJ2-3 TRBV2 NA CASSEALLAGGTDTQYF TGTGCCAGCAGTGAAGCGCTTCTAGCGGGGGGGACAGATACGCAGTATTTT
NA TRBJ1-1 TRBV7-9 few CASSPGWTEAFF TGTGCCAGCAGCCCCGGGTGGACTGAAGCTTTCTTT
NA TRBJ1-6 TRBV28 NA CASSLGGTGSPLHF TGTGCCAGCAGTTTAGGAGGGACGGGGTCACCCCTCCACTTT
TRBD2 TRBJ2-2 TRBV4-3 NA CASSQTQRGGELFF TGCGCCAGCAGCCAAACACAGCGGGGCGGGGAGCTGTTTTTT
TRBD1 TRBJ1-1 TRBV10-3 once CAIRGTGMNTEAFF TGTGCCATCAGAGGGACAGGGATGAACACTGAAGCTTTCTTT
NA TRBJ1-4 TRBV14 few CASSHTGEGRIPGGKLFF TGTGCCAGCAGCCACACCGGAGAGGGAAGAATCCCCGGGGGAAAACTGTTTTTT
NA TRBJ1-2 TRBV27 NA CASSSPAHFRLGGYTF TGTGCCAGCAGTTCTCCGGCCCACTTTCGACTGGGTGGCTACACCTTC
TRBD1 TRBJ1-1 TRBV5-1 NA CASSFRQGRNTEAFF TGCGCCAGCAGCTTTCGACAGGGACGGAACACTGAAGCTTTCTTT
NA TRBJ2-2 TRBV5-1 NA CASSLGAFNTGELFF TGCGCCAGCAGCTTGGGGGCCTTTAACACCGGGGAGCTGTTTTTT
TRBD1 TRBJ1-2 TRBV5-6 NA CASSPMDRGNYGYTF TGTGCCAGCAGCCCGATGGACAGGGGTAACTATGGCTACACCTTC
TRBD1 TRBJ1-1 TRBV5-1 NA CASKRGGQQTEAFF TGCGCCAGCAAGAGAGGGGGCCAACAGACTGAAGCTTTCTTT
NA TRBJ1-1 TRBV18 NA CASSPSKTGQTEAFF TGTGCCAGCTCACCTTCTAAAACAGGGCAGACTGAAGCTTTCTTT
NA TRBJ1-5 TRBV19 NA CASTPRDFGNQPQHF TGTGCCAGTACACCCAGGGATTTCGGCAATCAGCCCCAGCATTTT